This T cell receptor beta chain stems from a study of blood T cell repertoires in COVID-19. As for the study in general: Acute-phase and convalescent COVID-19 samples originated in the United States, Italy and Spain. T cells, B-cell-depleted T cells, or PBMCs supplied cDNA or gDNA.

Germline CDR1 reads SGHNT; CDR2 reads YENEEA. The CDR3 contains 17 residues. V trimming: 3 bases; J trimming: 0 bases; junction bases outside the gene matches: 4. Per the study methods: Using reference gene primer amplification, nucleated cell counts were estimated. TCRdb's copy holds only in-frame clones and misses some; the assay was immunoSEQ multiplex PCR. The V and J calls and clone size are taken from that table; D and trimming were inferred from the DNA. Found here are over 55,000 clones, about 73% of them singletons; the top ten hold roughly 36%. The sequence was collected from a woman in her 70s with acute or convalescent COVID-19. The chain recombines TRBV11-3 with TRBJ2-2; TRBD2 matches at 10 bases. The sequencing sample was made of peripheral blood. The CDR3, as DNA: TGTGCCAGCAGCTTTGGAGCGGGAGGGTCGAACACCGGGGAGCTGTTTTTT. Translation gives CASSFGAGGSNTGELFF.